Following are 14 T cell receptor beta chains from one sample sequenced in a study of CD8 T cells in ankylosing spondylitis. TCRdb processed the 5' RACE reads anew with MiXCR; each CDR3 protein has one entry. The table records around 480,000 distinct CDR3 sequences, roughly 15% of them present only once. Overall study results and limits: Roughly eight highly homologous variants made up a TCR beta motif that seemed to typify ankylosing spondylitis blood.

Their specific antigens are unknown. Sequencing input: blood, either unsorted or a sorted T cell fraction (not recorded which). These receptors were collected from a male donor with ankylosing spondylitis.

CDR3 DNA: TGTGCCAGCAGCGTAGTAGGGACAAGTAACACCGGGGAGCTGTTTTTT. This translates into CASSVVGTSNTGELFF. The chain uses TRBV9 and TRBJ2-2; tentatively, D is TRBD1 (6 bases). Germline lookup yields CDR1 SGDLS and CDR2 YYNGEE. The CDR3 loop spans 16 amino acids. V shed 0 bases and J shed 2 bases, with 11 bases lying between them.

This clonotype was recorded a few times. The rearrangement links TRBV27 to TRBJ1-1; D gene unclear. The CDR3 has 14 amino acids. The V gene lost 3 bases and the J gene lost 1 base, with 9 bases spanning the gap. In germline, CDR1 is MNHEY, CDR2 SMNVEV (reference sequence). The CDR3 spells CASSLRRSNTEAFF. DNA of the CDR3: TGTGCCAGCAGTTTGCGACGGTCGAACACTGAAGCTTTCTTT.

This chain connects TRBV20-1 to TRBJ2-7; TRBD2 agrees at 13 bases. The germline V gene encodes CDR1 DFQATT and CDR2 SNEGSKA (reference sequence). After removal of 6 bases from V and 7 bases from J, the junction contained 9 bases not matched to a gene. The CDR3 sequence is 14 residues long. Here the CDR3 DNA reads TGCAGTGCCCGGACGGGACTAGCGGGACGTGAGCAGTACTTC. Residues: CSARTGLAGREQYF.

This clonotype has a handful of counts. V gene TRBV12-3 or TRBV12-4 combines with J gene TRBJ1-3; D not resolved. V was shortened by 5 bases and J by 7 bases, with 6 bases between the two germline ends. The CDR3 has 11 amino acids. CDR3 residues: CASSAANTIYF. The CDR3 bases are TGTGCCAGCAGTGCGGCTAACACCATATATTTT.

This chain uses TRBV5-6 with TRBJ2-5; D ambiguous. CDR1 is SGHDT and CDR2 is YYEEEE in the germline V gene. V was pared by 6 bases and J by 8 bases, with 26 bases between. This CDR3 comprises 16 residues. CDR3 nucleotides: TGTGCCAGCACCCCGTCCCCTCGCGAGGACGAAGGCACCCAGTACTTC. It specifies CASTPSPREDEGTQYF. Using reference TRBV5-6 and TRBJ2-5 for the parts outside the CDR3, the full variable domain is DAGVTQSPTHLIKTRGQQVTLRCSPKSGHDTVSWYQQALGQGPQFIFQYYEEEERQRGNFPDRFSGHQFPNYSSELNVNALLLGDSALYLCASTPSPREDEGTQYFGPGTRLLVL.

The genes are TRBV20-1 and TRBJ2-1; D not certain. The CDR3 has 16 amino acids. V gave up 2 bases and J gave up 3 bases, with 17 bases separating them. Germline V CDR1 and CDR2: DFQATT, SNEGSKA (reference sequence). CDR3 bases: TGCAGTGCTAGACCTCTCGGAGAAACGGTCTACAATGAGCAGTTCTTC. Its protein product is CSARPLGETVYNEQFF.

This clonotype has just a few counts. The chain carries TRBV4-1 and TRBJ1-2; D is unresolved. Germline CDR1 reads MGHRA; CDR2 reads YSYEKL. V lost 4 bases to trimming and J lost 4 bases, with 10 bases between them. The CDR3 has 13 residues. Here the CDR3 reads CASSRDWLYGYTF. The CDR3 bases are TGCGCCAGCAGCCGCGACTGGCTCTATGGCTACACCTTC.

Only a few counts were recorded for this clonotype. This chain links TRBV5-1 with TRBJ2-2, with 8 positions matching TRBD1. There are 15 residues in the CDR3. The J segment lost 5 bases and the V segment lost 4 bases, leaving 7 bases of the junction unmatched. The V gene's germline CDR1 is SGHRS and CDR2 YFSETQ. The CDR3 bases are TGCGCCAGCAGCCGCCAGGGGGCTGGAACCGGGGAGCTGTTTTTT. It translates to CASSRQGAGTGELFF.

The chain links TRBV30 to TRBJ1-1; D gene ambiguous. The germline V gene encodes CDR1 GTSNPN and CDR2 SVGIG (reference sequence). V was cut by 3 bases and J by 6 bases, with 11 bases left in between. This CDR3 spans 12 amino acids. The CDR3 sequence: CAWRGGRAEAFF. CDR3 in DNA: TGTGCCTGGAGAGGAGGGCGCGCTGAAGCTTTCTTT.

This clonotype was seen at least ten times. J is TRBJ2-1 and V is TRBV4-2, with TRBD2 matching 11 bases. V gave up 3 bases and J gave up 4 bases; unmatched junction bases: 5. Germline V gene data show CDR1 as LGHNA and CDR2 as YNFKEQ. This CDR3 has 16 residues. The CDR3 region has the DNA TGTGCCAGCAGCCAGAAGAGACTAGCGGGGTACAATGAGCAGTTCTTC. Its translation: CASSQKRLAGYNEQFF.

This chain uses TRBV28 with TRBJ2-7; D not resolved. Germline V gene sequence: CDR1 MDHEN, CDR2 SYDVKM. There are 11 residues in the CDR3. Trimming left V 7 bases short and J 2 bases short, with 6 bases between. The CDR3 nucleotides read TGTGCCAGCACTAACCCCTACGAGCAGTACTTC. It codes for CASTNPYEQYF.

This clonotype was counted only a few times. The chain joins TRBV2 to TRBJ2-1; D perhaps matches TRBD2 (6 bases). Germline loops: CDR1 SNHLY, CDR2 FYNNEI. This CDR3 has 14 amino acids. The V end lost 1 base, the J end lost 9 bases, and 13 bases lay between the germline ends. The CDR3 sequence: CASSEGLVVREQFF. The DNA for the CDR3 is TGTGCCAGCAGTGAAGGACTAGTAGTTCGTGAGCAGTTCTTC.

The chain links TRBV7-8 to TRBJ2-1, with 12 bases fitting TRBD1. J gave up 8 bases and V 5 bases, and 7 bases lay outside the gene matches. Germline CDR1 and CDR2: SGHVS and FQNEAQ. This CDR3 comprises 15 residues. CDR3 coding DNA: TGTGCCAGCAGCCCCCGGGACAGGGGGCCTTATGAGCAGTTCTTC. It translates to CASSPRDRGPYEQFF.

The chain uses TRBV2 and TRBJ2-1, with 9 nucleotides matching TRBD2. The V gene's germline CDR1 is SNHLY and CDR2 FYNNEI. The CDR3 contains 15 residues. J lost 7 bases, V lost 7 bases, and 11 bases had no gene match. CDR3 nucleotides: TGTGCCAGCACTAGGGGGGCGGGAGGGCTTAATGAGCAGTTCTTC. It yields the protein CASTRGAGGLNEQFF.